This TCR beta chain derives from a study of shared clonotypes between healthy human individuals. Study in general: Researchers drew samples from a couple of women and a few men aged 18 to 49.

The genomic DNA of each subset was split evenly across several immunoSEQ plates. It was 250 to 350 ng DNA, 25,000 to 35,000 T cell genomes, that went into each replicate PCR of unsorted PBMC. Some clones are missing from TCRdb's copy, which holds only in-frame ones; the method was immunoSEQ multiplex PCR. The sample lists about 490,000 clones; less than 80% were seen once. CDR1 SNHLY and CDR2 FYNNEI come from the germline V gene. The CDR3 contains 15 residues. The V end was cut by 6 bases, the J end by 1 base, with 13 bases between. The sequenced sample was PBMCs. The rearrangement links TRBV2 to TRBJ2-1, with D perhaps TRBD1 (5 bases). The receptor's source is a woman in her thirties or forties in good health. Some clones in this sample may be carry-over from other donors' samples. CDR3 nucleotide sequence: TGTGCCAGCAGCAAGATTCAGGGTTCCTACAATGAGCAGTTCTTC. Protein: CASSKIQGSYNEQFF.